The sequence of this T cell receptor beta chain was determined in a study of response to subunit inactivated influenza vaccine. This clonotype was recorded a few times. Its cognate antigen is unknown. Study results and caveats: A suggestion made by the authors is that each seasonal influenza vaccination recruits few new T cells.

Trimming took off 0 bases at V and 4 bases at J, with 16 bases between the two ends. The CDR3 contains 16 residues. The V gene's germline CDR1 is MGHRA and CDR2 YSYEKL. TCRdb itself ran the RT-PCR reads through MiXCR, one entry per CDR3 protein. In the table there are about 700,000 distinct CDR3 sequences, roughly 14% of which are singletons. The chain recombines TRBV4-1 with TRBJ2-7, with D perhaps assigned TRBD1 or TRBD2 (6 bases each). The clonotype comes from a middle-aged man who received an inactivated influenza vaccine. The specimen comprised PBMCs from blood, sampled approximately 13 days after vaccination. CDR3 nucleotides: TGCGCCAGCAGCCAAGACATGGGGGGCGTTGTATACGAGCAGTACTTC. Translation: CASSQDMGGVVYEQYF.